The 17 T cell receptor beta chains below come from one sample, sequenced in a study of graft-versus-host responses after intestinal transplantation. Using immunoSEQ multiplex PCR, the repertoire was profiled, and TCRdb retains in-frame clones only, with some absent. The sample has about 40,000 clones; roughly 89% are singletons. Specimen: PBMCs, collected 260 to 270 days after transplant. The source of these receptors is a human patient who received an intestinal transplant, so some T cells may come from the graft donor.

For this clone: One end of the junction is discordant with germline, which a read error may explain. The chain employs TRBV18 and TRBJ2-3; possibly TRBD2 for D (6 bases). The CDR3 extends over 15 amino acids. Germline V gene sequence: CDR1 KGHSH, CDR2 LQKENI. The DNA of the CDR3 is TGTGCCGGCTCACCACGTCTCTTGGGGGGAGATACGCAGTATTTT. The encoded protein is CAGSPRLLGGDTQYF.

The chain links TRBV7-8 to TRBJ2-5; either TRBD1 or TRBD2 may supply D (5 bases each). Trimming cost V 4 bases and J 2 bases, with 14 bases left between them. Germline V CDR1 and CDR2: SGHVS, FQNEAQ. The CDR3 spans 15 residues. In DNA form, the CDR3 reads TGTGCCAGCAGCTCTAGGGCGAGGGGTCAAGAGACCCAGTACTTC. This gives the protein CASSSRARGQETQYF.

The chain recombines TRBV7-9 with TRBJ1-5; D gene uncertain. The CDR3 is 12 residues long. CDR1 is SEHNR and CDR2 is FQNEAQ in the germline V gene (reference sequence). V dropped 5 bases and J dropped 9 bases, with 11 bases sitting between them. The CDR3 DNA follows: TGTGCCAGCAGCCGATTAGGGTTGCCCCAGCATTTT. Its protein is CASSRLGLPQHF.

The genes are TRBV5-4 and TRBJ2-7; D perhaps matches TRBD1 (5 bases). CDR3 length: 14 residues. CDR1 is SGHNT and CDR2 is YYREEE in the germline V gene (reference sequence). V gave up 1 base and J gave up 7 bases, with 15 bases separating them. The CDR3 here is CASSLSVLPGEQYF. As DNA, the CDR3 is TGTGCCAGCAGCTTGTCCGTTTTGCCAGGGGAGCAGTACTTC.

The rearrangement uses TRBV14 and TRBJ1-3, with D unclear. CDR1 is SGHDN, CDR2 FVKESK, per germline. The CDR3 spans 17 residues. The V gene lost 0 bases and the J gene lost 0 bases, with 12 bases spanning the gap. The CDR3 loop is CASSQDDSEYSGNTIYF. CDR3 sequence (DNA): TGTGCCAGCAGCCAAGATGATTCGGAGTACTCTGGAAACACCATATATTTT.

The CDR3: CASSLVDSETQYF. CDR3 coding DNA: TGTGCCAGCAGCTTGGTCGACTCAGAGACCCAGTACTTC. The chain uses TRBV7-3 and TRBJ2-5; D is uncertain. Deletions cut 3 bases from V and 4 bases from J, with 9 bases between. CDR3 length equals 13 residues. Looked up from germline, CDR1 is SGHTA and CDR2 is FQGTGA.

The CDR3 loop reads CASSPKADRVSGNTIYF. CDR3 nucleotide sequence: TGTGCCAGCTCCCCAAAGGCGGACAGGGTCTCTGGAAACACCATATATTTT. The V and J genes are TRBV18 and TRBJ1-3; 8 nucleotides line up with TRBD1. There are 17 residues in the CDR3. J was trimmed by 0 bases and V by 6 bases; bases with no gene match: 10. Looked up from germline, CDR1 is KGHSH and CDR2 is LQKENI.

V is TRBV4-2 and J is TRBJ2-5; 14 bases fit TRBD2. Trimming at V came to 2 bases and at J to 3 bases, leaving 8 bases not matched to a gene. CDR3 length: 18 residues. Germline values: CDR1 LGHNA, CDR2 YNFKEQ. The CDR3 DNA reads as TGTGCCAGCAGCCAACCCAAGCCGACTAGCGGGGGGGAAGAGACCCAGTACTTC. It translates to CASSQPKPTSGGEETQYF.

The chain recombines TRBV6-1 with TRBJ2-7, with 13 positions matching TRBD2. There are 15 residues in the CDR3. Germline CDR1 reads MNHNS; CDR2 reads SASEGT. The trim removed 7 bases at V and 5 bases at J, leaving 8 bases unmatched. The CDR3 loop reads CASIPLAGGRDEQYF. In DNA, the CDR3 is TGTGCCAGCATACCACTAGCGGGAGGGCGTGACGAGCAGTACTTC.

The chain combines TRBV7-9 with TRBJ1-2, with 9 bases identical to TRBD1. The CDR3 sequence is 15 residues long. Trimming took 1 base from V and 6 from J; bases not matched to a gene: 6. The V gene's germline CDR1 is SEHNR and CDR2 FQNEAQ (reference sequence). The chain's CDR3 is CASSLGRTGEDGYTF. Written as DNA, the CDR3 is TGTGCCAGCAGCTTAGGACGGACAGGGGAAGATGGCTACACCTTC. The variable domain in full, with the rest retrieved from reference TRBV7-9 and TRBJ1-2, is DTGVSQNPRHKITKRGQNVTFRCDPISEHNRLYWYRQTLGQGPEFLTYFQNEAQLEKSRLLSDRFSAERPKGSFSTLEIQRTEQGDSAMYLCASSLGRTGEDGYTFGSGTRLTVV.

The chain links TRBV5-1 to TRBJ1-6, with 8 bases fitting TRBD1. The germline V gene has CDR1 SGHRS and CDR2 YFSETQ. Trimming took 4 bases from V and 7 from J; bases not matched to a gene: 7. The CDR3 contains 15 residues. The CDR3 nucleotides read TGCGCCAGCAGCAGGACAGGGCAAGGGAATTCACCCCTCCACTTT. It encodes CASSRTGQGNSPLHF.

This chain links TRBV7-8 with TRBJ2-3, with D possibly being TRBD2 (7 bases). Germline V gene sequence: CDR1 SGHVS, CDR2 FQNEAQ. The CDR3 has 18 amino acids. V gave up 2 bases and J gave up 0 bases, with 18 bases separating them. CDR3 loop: CASSLRPGGGSSTDTQYF. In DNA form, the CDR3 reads TGTGCCAGCAGCTTAAGGCCGGGCGGGGGCTCTAGCACAGATACGCAGTATTTT.

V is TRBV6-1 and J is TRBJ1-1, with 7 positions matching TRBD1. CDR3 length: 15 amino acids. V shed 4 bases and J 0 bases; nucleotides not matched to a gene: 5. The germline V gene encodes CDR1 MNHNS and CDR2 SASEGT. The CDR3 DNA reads TGTGCCAGCAGTGGGTTCGACAGGGTGAACACTGAAGCTTTCTTT. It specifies CASSGFDRVNTEAFF.

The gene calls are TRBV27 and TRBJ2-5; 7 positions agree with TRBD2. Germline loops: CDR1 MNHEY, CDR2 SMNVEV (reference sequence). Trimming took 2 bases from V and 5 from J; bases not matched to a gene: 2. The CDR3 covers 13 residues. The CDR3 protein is CASSLAGVETQYF. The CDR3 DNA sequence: TGTGCCAGCAGTTTAGCGGGGGTTGAGACCCAGTACTTC.

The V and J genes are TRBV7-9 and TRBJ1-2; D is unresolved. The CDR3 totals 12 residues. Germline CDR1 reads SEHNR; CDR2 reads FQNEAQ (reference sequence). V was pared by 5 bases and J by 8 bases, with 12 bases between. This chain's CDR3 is CASSNGRVGYTF. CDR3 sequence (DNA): TGTGCCAGCAGCAATGGGAGGGTAGGCTACACCTTC.

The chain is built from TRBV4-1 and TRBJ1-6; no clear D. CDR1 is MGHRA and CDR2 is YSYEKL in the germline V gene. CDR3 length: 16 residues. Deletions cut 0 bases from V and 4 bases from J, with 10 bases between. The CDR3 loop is CASSQDVGRYNSPLHF. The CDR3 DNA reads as TGCGCCAGCAGCCAAGATGTGGGGAGATATAATTCACCCCTCCACTTT.

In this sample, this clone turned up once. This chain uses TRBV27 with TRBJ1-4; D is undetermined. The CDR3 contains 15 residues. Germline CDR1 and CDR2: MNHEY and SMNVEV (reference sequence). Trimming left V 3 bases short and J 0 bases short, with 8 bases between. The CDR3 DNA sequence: TGTGCCAGCAGTTTCCGGAGGGCAACTAATGAAAAACTGTTTTTT. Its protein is CASSFRRATNEKLFF. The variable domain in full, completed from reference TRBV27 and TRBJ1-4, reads EAQVTQNPRYLITVTGKKLTVTCSQNMNHEYMSWYRQDPGLGLRQIYYSMNVEVTDKGDVPEGYKVSRKEKRNFPLILESPSPNQTSLYFCASSFRRATNEKLFFGSGTQLSVL.